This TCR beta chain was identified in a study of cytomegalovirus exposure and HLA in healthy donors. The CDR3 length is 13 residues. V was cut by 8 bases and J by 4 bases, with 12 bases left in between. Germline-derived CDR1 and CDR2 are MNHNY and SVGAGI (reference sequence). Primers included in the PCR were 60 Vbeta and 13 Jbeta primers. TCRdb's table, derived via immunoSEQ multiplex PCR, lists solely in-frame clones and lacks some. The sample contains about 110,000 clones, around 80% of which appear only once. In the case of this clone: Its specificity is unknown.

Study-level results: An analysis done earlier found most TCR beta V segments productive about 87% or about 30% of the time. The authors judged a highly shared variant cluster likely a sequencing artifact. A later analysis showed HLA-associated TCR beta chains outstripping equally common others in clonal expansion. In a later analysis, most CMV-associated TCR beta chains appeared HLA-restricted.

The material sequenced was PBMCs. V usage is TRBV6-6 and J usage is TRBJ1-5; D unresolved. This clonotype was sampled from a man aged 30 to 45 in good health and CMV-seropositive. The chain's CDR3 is CASGKSGNQPQHF. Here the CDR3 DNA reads TGTGCCAGCGGAAAGTCGGGGAATCAGCCCCAGCATTTT.